Given below is one T cell receptor (beta chain) in context. As processed by the authors: Cell counts per sample came from amplifying reference gene primers. Using immunoSEQ multiplex PCR, the repertoire was profiled, and TCRdb retains in-frame clones only, with some absent. V and J calls and clone size are those listed in that table; D and trimming were worked out from the DNA. The table has about 100,000 clones, over 80% seen once. V lost 2 bases and J lost 3; bases outside the gene matches: 7. The V gene's germline CDR1 is SGHKS and CDR2 YYEKEE (reference sequence). This CDR3 is built from 15 residues. This record comes from a study of blood T cell repertoires in COVID-19. Study-level information: Acute and convalescent COVID-19 specimens originated in the United States, Italy and Spain. T cells, B-cell-depleted T cells, or PBMCs provided the cDNA or gDNA that served as material.

Sequenced: peripheral blood. This sequence originates from a man aged 50-59 years with active or convalescent COVID-19. This chain joins TRBV5-5 and TRBJ1-2; 7 bases align to TRBD1. CDR3 protein: CASSLSTGTDYGYTF. The CDR3 DNA reads TGTGCCAGCAGCTTAAGCACCGGGACAGACTATGGCTACACCTTC. Using reference TRBV5-5 and TRBJ1-2 for the parts outside the CDR3, the full variable domain is DAGVTQSPTHLIKTRGQQVTLRCSPISGHKSVSWYQQVLGQGPQFIFQYYEKEERGRGNFPDRFSARQFPNYSSELNVNALLLGDSALYLCASSLSTGTDYGYTFGSGTRLTVV.